This TCR beta chain was sequenced for a study of cytotoxic CD8 clonotypes in ibrutinib-treated CLL. Overall study context: Response samples were taken after a median of roughly 11 months on treatment, range 6 to 36.

The CDR3 contains 16 residues. Germline V lookup: CDR1 SEHNR, CDR2 FQNEAQ (reference sequence). V dropped 8 bases and J dropped 5; count of bases not matched to a gene: 14. The assay was immunoSEQ multiplex PCR, and TCRdb's table has in-frame clones only and misses some. The sample includes approximately 190,000 clones, 70% seen only once; the top ten take about 6.2%. The receptor was isolated from a human donor with chronic lymphocytic leukemia. Material: PBMCs, obtained after 12 months of ibrutinib treatment. The J gene is TRBJ2-5, the V gene TRBV7-9; TRBD1 matches 10 bases. The CDR3 loop reads CASEKGGQGVLETQYF. The CDR3 coding sequence is TGTGCCAGCGAAAAAGGAGGACAGGGGGTTTTGGAGACCCAGTACTTC.